The 6 T cell receptor beta chains presented below share a single source sample, sequenced in a study of shared clonotypes between healthy human individuals. CD8 cells classed as naive were CD45RO-negative and positively selected for CCR7, excluding terminally differentiated effector memory CD45RA+ cells. Generated by immunoSEQ multiplex PCR, the TCRdb table keeps only in-frame clones and is missing some. The table has around 1.9 million clones, around 93% seen once. The sample consisted of naive CD8+ T cells from PBMCs. The receptors were gathered from a man between 18 and 29 years old in good health. Some clones in this sample may be carry-over from other donors' samples.

This clone appeared a single time. Distinct nucleotide sequences in the sample also encode this CDR3. The rearrangement uses TRBV29-1 and TRBJ2-2, with D tentatively TRBD2 (6 bases). Germline V gene data show CDR1 as SQVTM and CDR2 as ANQGSEA. V shed 6 bases and J shed 0 bases, with 8 bases lying between them. CDR3 size: 13 residues. The CDR3 reads CSVRGTNTGELFF. Here the CDR3 DNA reads TGCAGCGTCCGCGGGACGAACACCGGGGAGCTGTTTTTT.

This chain joins TRBV7-2 and TRBJ2-7; D is perhaps TRBD2 (5 bases). The germline CDR1 and CDR2 sequences are SGHTA and FQGNSA. The CDR3 loop spans 15 amino acids. Trimming stripped 5 bases from V and 3 bases from J, with 17 bases between. CDR3 in amino acids: CASSRYTIGDYEQYF. The CDR3 region has the DNA TGTGCCAGCAGCCGCTATACTATCGGGGACTACGAGCAGTACTTC.

Turning to this clone: The sample contains more than one DNA sequence encoding this CDR3. The chain links TRBV30 to TRBJ2-1, with D perhaps matching TRBD2 (5 bases). The germline V and J ends were trimmed by 5 bases and 7 bases, with 9 bases remaining between them. Germline CDR1 GTSNPN, CDR2 SVGIG (reference sequence). This CDR3 is 11 amino acids long. In DNA, the CDR3 is TGTGCCTGGTCCCCGGGGAATGAGCAGTTCTTC. It codes for CAWSPGNEQFF.

The genes are TRBV13 and TRBJ2-7; D unresolved. Per the germline V gene, CDR1 is PRHDT and CDR2 is FYEKMQ (reference sequence). Between the trimmed V and J ends, which lost 3 bases and 0 bases, there was a span of 12 bases. The length of the CDR3 is 15 residues. The CDR3 DNA follows: TGTGCCAGCAGCTTTCAGCCGTCCCGCTCCTACGAGCAGTACTTC. Residues: CASSFQPSRSYEQYF.

The rearrangement joins TRBV11-3 to TRBJ2-7, with 10 bases lining up with TRBD1. The CDR3 length is 16 residues. Germline assignment: CDR1 SGHNT and CDR2 YENEEA. V lost 5 bases, J lost 2 bases, and 9 bases stayed unmatched. CDR3 sequence: CASSLGDRGETYEQYF. The CDR3 DNA is TGTGCCAGCAGCCTGGGGGACAGGGGTGAAACCTACGAGCAGTACTTC.

The chain couples TRBV11-2 to TRBJ2-1; TRBD1 aligns across 11 bases. V gave up 5 bases and J gave up 7 bases; unmatched junction bases: 10. The CDR3 is 16 residues long. Germline loops: CDR1 SGHAT, CDR2 FQNNGV. The CDR3 loop reads CASSRWDRDRGNEQFF. Here the CDR3 DNA reads TGTGCCAGCAGCCGTTGGGACCGGGACAGGGGGAATGAGCAGTTCTTC. Looking up the rest from reference TRBV11-2 and TRBJ2-1 gives the full variable domain: EAGVAQSPRYKIIEKRQSVAFWCNPISGHATLYWYQQILGQGPKLLIQFQNNGVVDDSQLPKDRFSAERLKGVDSTLKIQPAKLEDSAVYLCASSRWDRDRGNEQFFGPGTRLTVL.